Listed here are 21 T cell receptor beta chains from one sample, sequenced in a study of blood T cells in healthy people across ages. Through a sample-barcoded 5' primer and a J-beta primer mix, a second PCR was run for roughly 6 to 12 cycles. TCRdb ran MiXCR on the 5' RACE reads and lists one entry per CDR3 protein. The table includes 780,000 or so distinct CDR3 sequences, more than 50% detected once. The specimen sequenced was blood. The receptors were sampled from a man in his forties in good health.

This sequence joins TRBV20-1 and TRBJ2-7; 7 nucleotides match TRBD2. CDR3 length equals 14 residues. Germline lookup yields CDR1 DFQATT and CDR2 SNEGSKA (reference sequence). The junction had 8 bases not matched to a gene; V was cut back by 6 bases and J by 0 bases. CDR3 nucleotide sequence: TGCAGTGCAAAGGGGCGGGGGAGCTCCTACGAGCAGTACTTC. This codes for CSAKGRGSSYEQYF.

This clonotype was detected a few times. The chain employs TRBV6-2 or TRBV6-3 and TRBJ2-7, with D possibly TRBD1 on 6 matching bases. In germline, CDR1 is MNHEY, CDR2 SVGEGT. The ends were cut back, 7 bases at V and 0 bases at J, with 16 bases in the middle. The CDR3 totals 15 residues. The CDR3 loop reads CASTRTGTTSYEQYF. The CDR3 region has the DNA TGTGCCAGCACCAGAACCGGGACAACCTCCTACGAGCAGTACTTC.

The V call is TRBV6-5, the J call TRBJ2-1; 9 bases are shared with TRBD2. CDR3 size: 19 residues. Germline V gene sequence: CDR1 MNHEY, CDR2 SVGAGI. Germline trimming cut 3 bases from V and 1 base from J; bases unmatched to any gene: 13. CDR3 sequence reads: CASSYFLLAGTESYNEQFF. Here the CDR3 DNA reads TGTGCCAGCAGTTATTTCCTGCTAGCGGGGACGGAATCCTACAATGAGCAGTTCTTC.

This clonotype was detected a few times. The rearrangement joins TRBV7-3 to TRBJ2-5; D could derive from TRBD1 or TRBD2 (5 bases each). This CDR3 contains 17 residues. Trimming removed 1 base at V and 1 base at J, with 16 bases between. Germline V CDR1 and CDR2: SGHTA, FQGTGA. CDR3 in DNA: TGTGCCAGCAGCTTAAGGGCAGGGACGCCGGGCCAAGAGACCCAGTACTTC. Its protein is CASSLRAGTPGQETQYF.

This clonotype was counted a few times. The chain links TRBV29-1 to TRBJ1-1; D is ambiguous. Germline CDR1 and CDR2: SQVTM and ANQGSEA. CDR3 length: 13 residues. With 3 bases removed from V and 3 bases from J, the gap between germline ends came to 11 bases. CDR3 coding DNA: TGCAGCGTTGATTTGTTCTCGGACACTGAAGCTTTCTTT. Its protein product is CSVDLFSDTEAFF.

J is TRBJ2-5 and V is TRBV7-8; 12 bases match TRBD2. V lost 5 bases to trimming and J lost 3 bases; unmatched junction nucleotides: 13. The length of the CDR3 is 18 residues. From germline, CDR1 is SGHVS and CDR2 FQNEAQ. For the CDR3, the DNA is TGTGCCAGCAGCCCACCCTGGCTAGCGGGAGGGGGGGAAGAGACCCAGTACTTC. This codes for CASSPPWLAGGGEETQYF.

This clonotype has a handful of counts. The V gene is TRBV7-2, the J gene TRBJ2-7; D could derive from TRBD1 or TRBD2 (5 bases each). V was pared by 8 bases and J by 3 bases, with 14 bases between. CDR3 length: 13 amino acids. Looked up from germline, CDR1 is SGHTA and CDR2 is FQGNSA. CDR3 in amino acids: CASQADTNYEQYF. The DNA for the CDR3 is TGTGCCAGCCAAGCGGACACCAACTACGAGCAGTACTTC.

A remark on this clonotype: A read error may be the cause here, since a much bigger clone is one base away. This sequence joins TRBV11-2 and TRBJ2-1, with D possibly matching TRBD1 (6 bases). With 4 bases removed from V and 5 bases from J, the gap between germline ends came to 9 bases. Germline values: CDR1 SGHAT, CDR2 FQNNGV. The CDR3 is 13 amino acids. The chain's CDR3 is CASSSGQHNEQFF. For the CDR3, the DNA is TGTGCCAGCAGCTCAGGACAGCACAATGAGCAGTTCTTC.

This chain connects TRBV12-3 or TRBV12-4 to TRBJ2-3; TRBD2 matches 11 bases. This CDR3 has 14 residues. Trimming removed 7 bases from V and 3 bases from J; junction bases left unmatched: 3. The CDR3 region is CASTLAGVTDTQYF. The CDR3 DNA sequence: TGTGCCAGCACACTAGCGGGGGTAACAGATACGCAGTATTTT.

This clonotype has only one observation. CDR3 protein: CATSDRTVGANYGYTF. The CDR3 DNA is TGTGCCACCAGTGACCGGACAGTGGGGGCTAACTATGGCTACACCTTC. The V gene is TRBV24-1, the J gene TRBJ1-2; D is possibly TRBD1 (6 bases). Trimming left V 4 bases short and J 0 bases short, with 14 bases between. CDR1 is KGHDR and CDR2 is SFDVKD in the germline V gene. This CDR3 has 16 amino acids.

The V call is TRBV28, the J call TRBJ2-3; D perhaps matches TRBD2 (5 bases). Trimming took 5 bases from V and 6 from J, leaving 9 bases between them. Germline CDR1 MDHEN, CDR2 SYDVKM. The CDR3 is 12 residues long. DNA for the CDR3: TGTGCCAGCAGTGGGTCGGGGGATACGCAGTATTTT. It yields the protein CASSGSGDTQYF.

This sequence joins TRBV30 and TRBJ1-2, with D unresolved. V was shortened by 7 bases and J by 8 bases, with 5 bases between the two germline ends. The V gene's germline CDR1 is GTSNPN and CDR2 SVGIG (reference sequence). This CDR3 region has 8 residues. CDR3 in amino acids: CASEGYTF. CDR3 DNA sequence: TGTGCCTCCGAGGGCTACACCTTC.

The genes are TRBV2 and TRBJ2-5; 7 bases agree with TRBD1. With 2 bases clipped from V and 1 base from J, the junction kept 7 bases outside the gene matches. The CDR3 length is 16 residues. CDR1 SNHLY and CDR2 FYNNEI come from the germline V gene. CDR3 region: CASSERDSDPQETQYF. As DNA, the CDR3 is TGTGCCAGCAGTGAAAGGGACAGCGACCCCCAAGAGACCCAGTACTTC.

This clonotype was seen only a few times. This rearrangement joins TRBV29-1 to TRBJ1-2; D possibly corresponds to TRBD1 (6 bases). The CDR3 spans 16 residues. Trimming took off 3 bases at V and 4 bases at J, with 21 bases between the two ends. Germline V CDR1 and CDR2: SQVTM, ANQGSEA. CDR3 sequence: CSVEGPGALGGYGYTF. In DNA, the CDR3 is TGCAGCGTTGAGGGGCCGGGGGCGCTTGGGGGCTATGGCTACACCTTC.

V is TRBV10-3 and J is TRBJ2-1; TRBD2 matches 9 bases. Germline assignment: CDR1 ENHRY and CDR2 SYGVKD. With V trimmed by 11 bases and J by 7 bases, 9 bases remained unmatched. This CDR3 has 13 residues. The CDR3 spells CALRTSDRNEQFF. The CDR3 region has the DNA TGTGCCCTAAGGACTAGCGATCGGAATGAGCAGTTCTTC.

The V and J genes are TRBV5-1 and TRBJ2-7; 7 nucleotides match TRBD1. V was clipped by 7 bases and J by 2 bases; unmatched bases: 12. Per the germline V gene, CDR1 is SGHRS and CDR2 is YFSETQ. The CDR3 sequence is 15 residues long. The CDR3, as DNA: TGCGCCAGCTGCAAAACGCGACAGGGACCCTACGAGCAGTACTTC. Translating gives CASCKTRQGPYEQYF.

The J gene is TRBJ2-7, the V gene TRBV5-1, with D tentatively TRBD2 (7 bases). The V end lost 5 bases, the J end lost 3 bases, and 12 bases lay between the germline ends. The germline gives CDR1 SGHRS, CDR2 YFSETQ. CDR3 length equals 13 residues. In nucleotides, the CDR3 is TGCGCCAGCAGAGAAGGGGGGGACTACGAGCAGTACTTC. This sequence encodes CASREGGDYEQYF.

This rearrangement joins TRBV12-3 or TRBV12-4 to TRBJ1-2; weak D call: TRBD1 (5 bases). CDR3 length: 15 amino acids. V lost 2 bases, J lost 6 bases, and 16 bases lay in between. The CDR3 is CASSLPQGVLNGYTF. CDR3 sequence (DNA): TGTGCCAGCAGTTTACCTCAGGGTGTTCTCAATGGCTACACCTTC.

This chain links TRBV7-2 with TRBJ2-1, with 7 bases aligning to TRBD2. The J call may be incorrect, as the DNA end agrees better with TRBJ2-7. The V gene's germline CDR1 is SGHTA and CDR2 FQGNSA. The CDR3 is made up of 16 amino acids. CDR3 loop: CASSLVIGEGNYEQYF. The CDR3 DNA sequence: TGTGCCAGCAGCTTAGTGATTGGGGAGGGAAACTACGAGCAGTACTTC.

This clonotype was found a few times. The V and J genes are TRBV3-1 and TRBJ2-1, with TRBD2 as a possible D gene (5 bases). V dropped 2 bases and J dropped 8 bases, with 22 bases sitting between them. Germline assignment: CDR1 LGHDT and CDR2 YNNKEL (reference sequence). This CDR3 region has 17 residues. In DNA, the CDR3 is TGTGCCAGCAGCCAACTGGGCGGAAGCGGATCGTTGTATGAGCAGTTCTTC. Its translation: CASSQLGGSGSLYEQFF.

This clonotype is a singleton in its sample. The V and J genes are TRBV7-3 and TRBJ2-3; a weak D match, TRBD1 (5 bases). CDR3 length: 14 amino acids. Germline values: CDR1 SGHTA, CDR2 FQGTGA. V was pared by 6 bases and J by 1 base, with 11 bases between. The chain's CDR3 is CASSNTGRTDTQYF. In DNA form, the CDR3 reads TGTGCCAGCAGTAATACAGGCCGCACAGATACGCAGTATTTT.